This TCR beta chain was sequenced during a study of blood T cell repertoires in COVID-19. Study information: Samples taken during acute and convalescent COVID-19 were collected in the United States, Italy and Spain.

CDR3 length: 14 amino acids. The V end was cut by 2 bases, the J end by 8 bases, with 12 bases between. Germline V gene lookup returns CDR1 MDHEN and CDR2 SYDVKM. This clone was seen only once. Methods used by the authors: Reference gene primers were amplified, and this amplification served to estimate nucleated cell counts. Data came from immunoSEQ multiplex PCR; TCRdb stores just in-frame clones and leaves some out. That table furnishes V, J and clone size, whereas the DNA furnished D and trimming. The data show about 220,000 clones, about nine tenths seen once. The chain employs TRBV28 and TRBJ1-4, with a possible D match to TRBD1 (5 bases). The TCR was taken from a woman aged 40 to 49 with acute COVID-19. The sequenced material came from PBMCs or T cells enriched from blood (not recorded which). Here the CDR3 DNA reads TGTGCCAGCAGTTTAGGAGACAACAGGGAAAAACTGTTTTTT. Translation gives CASSLGDNREKLFF.